Below, 2 T cell receptor beta chains from the same sample are listed, as sequenced in a study of post-analysis software for immune sequencing data. Study-level findings and limits: Patients used four to six TRBV segments, including TRBV5-6, TRBV5-1 and TRBV20-1, more often than controls.

Presence of unique molecular identifiers characterized the TCR beta cDNA libraries. TCRdb used MiXCR to reprocess the PCR reads, holding one entry per CDR3 protein. The sample lists more than 450,000 distinct CDR3 sequences, about a third occurring once. No antigen is known for these receptors. Material: blood. These receptor sequences come from a girl aged 2-17 years with multiple sclerosis.

This clonotype has just a few counts. The rearrangement links TRBV5-6 to TRBJ2-3; 10 bases match TRBD2. This CDR3 region has 17 residues. Germline CDR1 and CDR2: SGHDT and YYEEEE. J lost 5 bases, V lost 0 bases, and 9 bases had no gene match. The CDR3 DNA follows: TGTGCCAGCAGCTTGGACGGGACTAGCGTATTCGGAGATACGCAGTATTTT. It yields the protein CASSLDGTSVFGDTQYF.

This clonotype has a handful of counts. The chain is built from TRBV10-3 and TRBJ2-3; 7 nucleotides align to TRBD2. With V trimmed by 7 bases and J by 0 bases, 4 bases remained unmatched. CDR1 and CDR2 (germline): ENHRY, SYGVKD. This CDR3 region has 14 residues. The CDR3 DNA reads TGTGCCATCAACGGGGGGACTAGCACAGATACGCAGTATTTT. Its translation: CAINGGTSTDTQYF.